A single sample is the source of the 12 T cell receptor beta chains below, sequenced in a study of shared clonotypes between healthy human individuals. Profiling relied on immunoSEQ multiplex PCR, and the TCRdb table lists in-frame clones only, not all of them. This sample has 2,500,000 or so clones, with approximately 90% found just once. The specimen was naive CD4+ T cells from PBMCs. The subset: CD45RA+ positively selected. These receptors were collected from a man between 18 and 35 years old in good health. Some clones in this sample may be carry-over from other donors' samples.

For this clone: In the same sample, other DNA sequences code for this CDR3. This chain connects TRBV18 to TRBJ2-1; D not resolved. CDR1 and CDR2 from the germline V gene are KGHSH and LQKENI. This CDR3 spans 13 amino acids. Deletions cut 2 bases from V and 4 bases from J, with 6 bases between. Here the CDR3 reads CASSPSRYNEQFF. The CDR3 nucleotides read TGTGCCAGCTCACCATCACGGTACAATGAGCAGTTCTTC. The entire variable domain, with the rest obtained from reference TRBV18 and TRBJ2-1, is as follows: NAGVMQNPRHLVRRRGQEARLRCSPMKGHSHVYWYRQLPEEGLKFMVYLQKENIIDESGMPKERFSAEFPKEGPSILRIQQVVRGDSAAYFCASSPSRYNEQFFGPGTRLTVL.

A remark on this clone: The same CDR3 arises from other DNA sequences in this sample as well. The rearrangement uses TRBV6-1 and TRBJ2-3; D is ambiguous. The CDR3 runs to 13 residues. The germline V gene encodes CDR1 MNHNS and CDR2 SASEGT. V lost 6 bases and J 3 bases, leaving 10 bases between the germline ends. The CDR3 reads CASRLTGTDTQYF. The CDR3 coding sequence is TGTGCCAGCAGACTAACTGGGACAGATACGCAGTATTTT.

V and J are TRBV11-2 and TRBJ2-4; no reliable D call. Germline assignment: CDR1 SGHAT and CDR2 FQNNGV. This CDR3 is 15 amino acids long. V lost 1 base to trimming and J lost 9 bases, with 16 bases between them. The DNA for the CDR3 is TGTGCCAGCAGCTTAGTTTTGGGAAAACGCGCCATTCAGTACTTC. It is translated as CASSLVLGKRAIQYF.

The rearrangement joins TRBV2 to TRBJ1-6; D remains ambiguous. V dropped 3 bases and J dropped 10 bases, with 16 bases sitting between them. CDR3 length: 15 amino acids. Germline V gives CDR1 SNHLY, CDR2 FYNNEI. The CDR3: CASSDGGSGSSPLHF. The CDR3 nucleotides read TGTGCCAGCAGTGATGGCGGGAGCGGAAGCTCACCCCTCCACTTT.

The rearrangement uses TRBV7-9 and TRBJ2-2, with D unresolved. This CDR3 contains 16 residues. CDR1 and CDR2 (germline): SEHNR, FQNEAQ (reference sequence). Trimming removed 1 base at V and 1 base at J, with 10 bases between. The CDR3 sequence is CASSLEPPGNTGELFF. CDR3 nucleotides: TGTGCCAGCAGCTTAGAACCCCCGGGGAACACCGGGGAGCTGTTTTTT.

In this sample, this clone turned up once. The chain has TRBV5-6 and TRBJ1-1; no clear D gene. Germline-derived CDR1 and CDR2 are SGHDT and YYEEEE. Trimming removed 3 bases from V and 5 bases from J, with 14 bases in between. The CDR3 sequence is 14 residues long. CDR3 bases: TGTGCCAGCAGCTCCCTAAAGGGTTCAACTGAAGCTTTCTTT. Amino acid sequence: CASSSLKGSTEAFF.

The rearrangement uses TRBV27 and TRBJ2-7; a possible D gene is TRBD2 (5 bases). The V and J ends lost 1 base and 9 bases respectively, with 10 bases between them. The CDR3 has 12 amino acids. CDR1 is MNHEY and CDR2 is SMNVEV in the germline V gene (reference sequence). In DNA form, the CDR3 reads TGTGCCAGCAGTTTATTTGGAGGACGGCAGTACTTC. The encoded protein is CASSLFGGRQYF.

J is TRBJ1-4 and V is TRBV10-3, with D hard to call. The CDR3 is made up of 17 amino acids. Trimming pared 0 bases from V and 4 bases from J, leaving 15 bases between. Germline values: CDR1 ENHRY, CDR2 SYGVKD. CDR3 DNA sequence: TGTGCCATCAGTGAGTCGATATTGTCAGATTATAATGAAAAACTGTTTTTT. This encodes CAISESILSDYNEKLFF.

V usage is TRBV7-2 and J usage is TRBJ2-1; the match to TRBD2 covers 7 bases. With 7 bases clipped from V and 6 bases from J, the junction kept 15 bases outside the gene matches. Germline V gives CDR1 SGHTA, CDR2 FQGNSA. This CDR3 is built from 16 residues. In nucleotides, the CDR3 is TGTGCCAGCACCCGAAGGTTAGGGACTACAGTCAATGAGCAGTTCTTC. The encoded protein is CASTRRLGTTVNEQFF.

The gene calls are TRBV5-6 and TRBJ1-5, with a tentative D call TRBD1 (6 bases). Trimming removed 3 bases at V and 1 base at J, with 14 bases between. This CDR3 comprises 16 residues. In germline, CDR1 is SGHDT, CDR2 YYEEEE. The CDR3 coding sequence is TGTGCCAGCAGCTCCGGGGGCAGGGACAGCAATCAGCCCCAGCATTTT. Its protein is CASSSGGRDSNQPQHF.

This rearrangement joins TRBV28 to TRBJ2-7; 7 bases align to TRBD1. CDR1 is MDHEN, CDR2 SYDVKM, per germline. Trimming cost V 4 bases and J 2 bases; bases outside gene matches: 8. The CDR3 is 15 residues long. The CDR3, as DNA: TGTGCCAGCAGTTCACAGGGGTCTTTGACCTACGAGCAGTACTTC. It yields the protein CASSSQGSLTYEQYF.

The chain is built from TRBV5-1 and TRBJ1-1; a possible D gene is TRBD1 (5 bases). CDR1 and CDR2 from the germline V gene are SGHRS and YFSETQ. Trimming stripped 4 bases from V and 7 bases from J, with 20 bases between. There are 15 residues in the CDR3. CDR3: CASSMLGRRSLEAFF. The CDR3 DNA reads as TGCGCCAGCAGCATGCTGGGACGGCGCAGTCTTGAAGCTTTCTTT.